The next 9 T cell receptor beta chains were all read from a single sample in a study of vaccination and CD4 T cells after COVID-19. At the Johns Hopkins FTIC core, DNA taken from cultured CD4+ T cells was sequenced by way of the Oncomine TCR Beta short-read assay. TCRdb used MiXCR to reprocess the PCR reads, holding one entry per CDR3 protein. This sample yields more than 13,000 distinct CDR3 sequences, of which roughly 61% are seen a single time; less than 8.5% belongs to the top ten. Their recognized antigens are unknown. The treatment is: approximately 11-day PBMC culture with coronavirus spike peptide pools or control peptides (ViraFEST assay). The sequenced sample consisted of CD4+ T cells from blood, cultured in vitro. The receptors originated from a human donor who had recovered from COVID-19.

This chain joins TRBV11-2 and TRBJ1-2; D is unclear. The CDR3 consists of 12 residues. CDR1 is SGHAT and CDR2 is FQNNGV in the germline V gene. The ends were cut back, 1 base at V and 6 bases at J, with 6 bases in the middle. CDR3 in DNA: TGTGCCAGCAGCTTAGGCCGCGATGGCTACACCTTC. Protein product: CASSLGRDGYTF.

The V call is TRBV20-1, the J call TRBJ2-7; D gene uncertain. V dropped 2 bases and J dropped 5 bases, with 10 bases sitting between them. There are 12 residues in the CDR3. Germline CDR1 DFQATT, CDR2 SNEGSKA (reference sequence). The CDR3, as DNA: TGCAGTGCTAGACCCGATCCGGACGAGCAGTACTTC. It yields the protein CSARPDPDEQYF.

V gene TRBV10-3 combines with J gene TRBJ1-5; perhaps TRBD1 as D (6 bases). V was shortened by 3 bases and J by 4 bases, with 10 bases between the two germline ends. There are 14 residues in the CDR3. Germline lookup yields CDR1 ENHRY and CDR2 SYGVKD. Here the CDR3 reads CAISEQGGNQPQHF. The CDR3 DNA reads TGTGCCATCAGTGAACAGGGAGGGAATCAGCCCCAGCATTTT.

The chain has TRBV15 and TRBJ2-1; 9 bases agree with TRBD2. The CDR3 spans 17 residues. Germline assignment: CDR1 LNHNV and CDR2 YYDKDF (reference sequence). V lost 5 bases, J lost 0 bases, and 8 bases stayed unmatched. This chain's CDR3 is CATSGGLAHSSYNEQFF. The CDR3 DNA is TGTGCCACCAGCGGTGGACTAGCGCATAGCTCCTACAATGAGCAGTTCTTC.

CDR3 sequence reads: CASSLAGHLPQHF. In nucleotides, the CDR3 is TGTGCCAGCAGTTTAGCCGGACACCTGCCCCAGCATTTT. The V and J genes are TRBV12-3 or TRBV12-4 and TRBJ1-5; D may be TRBD1 (5 bases). Between the trimmed V and J ends, which lost 0 bases and 9 bases, there was a span of 9 bases. The CDR3 is made up of 13 amino acids.

This chain uses TRBV10-3 with TRBJ1-6; D gene uncertain. Germline V gene sequence: CDR1 ENHRY, CDR2 SYGVKD. V was cut by 6 bases and J by 6 bases, with 9 bases left in between. This CDR3 has 13 residues. CDR3 loop: CAISPSLNSPLHF. The CDR3 nucleotides are TGTGCCATCAGCCCCAGTCTTAATTCACCCCTCCACTTT.

The J gene is TRBJ2-2, the V gene TRBV27; 11 bases align to TRBD1. Looked up from germline, CDR1 is MNHEY and CDR2 is SMNVEV (reference sequence). The ends lost 6 bases at V and 7 bases at J; junction bases unmatched: 7. The CDR3 consists of 15 residues. This CDR3 reads CASSHPGQGGGELFF. CDR3 coding DNA: TGTGCCAGCAGCCACCCGGGACAGGGGGGCGGGGAGCTGTTTTTT.

This clonotype has just one count. This chain connects TRBV11-2 to TRBJ1-2; D is perhaps TRBD1 (6 bases). Looked up from germline, CDR1 is SGHAT and CDR2 is FQNNGV. The CDR3 runs to 14 residues. V lost 1 base to trimming and J lost 4 bases, with 10 bases between them. The DNA of the CDR3 is TGTGCCAGCAGCTTAGGAAGGGGGACCTATGGCTACACCTTC. Translating gives CASSLGRGTYGYTF.

The chain uses TRBV15 and TRBJ2-3; a possible D gene is TRBD1 (6 bases). V lost 3 bases to trimming and J lost 6 bases, with 22 bases between them. Germline V gene data show CDR1 as LNHNV and CDR2 as YYDKDF (reference sequence). The CDR3 covers 17 residues. In DNA form, the CDR3 reads TGTGCCACCAGCAGTTCTCTCACGGGATTTACAGGGGATACGCAGTATTTT. Its protein is CATSSSLTGFTGDTQYF.